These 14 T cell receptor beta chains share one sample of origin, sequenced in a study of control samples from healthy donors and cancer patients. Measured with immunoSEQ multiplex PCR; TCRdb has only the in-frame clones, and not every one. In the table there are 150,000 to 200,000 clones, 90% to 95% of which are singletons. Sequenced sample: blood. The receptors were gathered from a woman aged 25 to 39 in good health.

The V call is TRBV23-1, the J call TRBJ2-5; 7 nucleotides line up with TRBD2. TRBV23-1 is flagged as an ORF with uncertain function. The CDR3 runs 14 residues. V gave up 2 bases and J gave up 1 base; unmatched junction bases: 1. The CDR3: CASSQQRGQETQYF. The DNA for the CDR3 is TGCGCCAGCAGTCAACAGCGGGGCCAAGAGACCCAGTACTTC.

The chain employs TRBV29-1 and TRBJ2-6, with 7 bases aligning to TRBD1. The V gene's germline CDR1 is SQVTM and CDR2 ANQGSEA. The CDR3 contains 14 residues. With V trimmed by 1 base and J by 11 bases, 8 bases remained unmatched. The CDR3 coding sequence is TGCAGCGTTGAAGGAGTAGGGGGCGCGGACGTCCTGACTTTC. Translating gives CSVEGVGGADVLTF.

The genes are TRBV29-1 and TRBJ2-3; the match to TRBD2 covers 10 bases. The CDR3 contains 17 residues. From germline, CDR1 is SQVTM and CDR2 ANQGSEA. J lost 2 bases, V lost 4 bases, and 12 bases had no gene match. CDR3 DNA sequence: TGCAGCGTTGTTCTAGCGGGGGCTCAAGGTAACACAGATACGCAGTATTTT. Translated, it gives CSVVLAGAQGNTDTQYF.

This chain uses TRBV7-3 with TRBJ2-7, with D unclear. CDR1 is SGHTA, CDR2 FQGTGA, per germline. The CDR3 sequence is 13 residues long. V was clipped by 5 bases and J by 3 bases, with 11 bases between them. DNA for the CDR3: TGTGCCAGCAGCCCAAGCGCAGGCTACGAGCAGTACTTC. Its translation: CASSPSAGYEQYF.

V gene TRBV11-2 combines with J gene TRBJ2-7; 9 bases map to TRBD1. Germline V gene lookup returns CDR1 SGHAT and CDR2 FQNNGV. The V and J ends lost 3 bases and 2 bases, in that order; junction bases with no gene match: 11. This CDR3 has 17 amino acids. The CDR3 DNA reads TGTGCCAGCAGCTTGGGACAGGGCGGTGAGGGGGCCTACGAGCAGTACTTC. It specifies CASSLGQGGEGAYEQYF.

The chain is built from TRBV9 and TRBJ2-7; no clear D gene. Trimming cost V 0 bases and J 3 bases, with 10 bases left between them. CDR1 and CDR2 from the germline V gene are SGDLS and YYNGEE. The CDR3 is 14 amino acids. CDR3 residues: CASSVGRWGYEQYF. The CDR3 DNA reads TGTGCCAGCAGCGTAGGACGGTGGGGCTACGAGCAGTACTTC.

As DNA, the CDR3 is TGTGCCAGTAGTAGCCGGGCTACCACCGGGGAGCTGTTTTTT. This encodes CASSSRATTGELFF. V and J are TRBV19 and TRBJ2-2, with D unresolved. V was clipped by 4 bases and J by 4 bases, with 10 bases between them. Per germline, CDR1 LNHDA and CDR2 SQIVND (reference sequence). The CDR3 covers 14 residues.

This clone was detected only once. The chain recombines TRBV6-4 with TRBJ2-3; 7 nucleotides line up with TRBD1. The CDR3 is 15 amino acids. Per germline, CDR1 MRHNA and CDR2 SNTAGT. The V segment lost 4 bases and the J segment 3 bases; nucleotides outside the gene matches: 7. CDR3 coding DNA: TGTGCCAGCAGTGCTCAGGGGGACCTTACAGATACGCAGTATTTT. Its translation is CASSAQGDLTDTQYF.

In DNA form, the CDR3 reads TGTGCCAGCAGTGAATCCTCCCGCCGACCCTATGGCTACACCTTC. As protein: CASSESSRRPYGYTF. The gene calls are TRBV2 and TRBJ1-2; no clear D gene. The CDR3 totals 15 residues. Trimming cost V 2 bases and J 4 bases, with 14 bases left between them. Germline CDR1 SNHLY, CDR2 FYNNEI.

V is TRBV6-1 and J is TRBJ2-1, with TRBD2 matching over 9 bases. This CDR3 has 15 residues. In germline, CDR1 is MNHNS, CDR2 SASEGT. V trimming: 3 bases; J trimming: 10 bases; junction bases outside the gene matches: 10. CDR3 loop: CASSDSAGGKGEQFF. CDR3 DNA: TGTGCCAGCAGTGATTCAGCGGGAGGAAAAGGGGAGCAGTTCTTC.

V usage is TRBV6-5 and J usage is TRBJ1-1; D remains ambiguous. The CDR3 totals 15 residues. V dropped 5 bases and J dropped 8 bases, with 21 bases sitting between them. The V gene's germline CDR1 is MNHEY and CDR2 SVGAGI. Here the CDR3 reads CASSPRAAGLSEAFF. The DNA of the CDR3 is TGTGCCAGCAGTCCCCGGGCAGCCGGTCTCTCCGAAGCTTTCTTT.

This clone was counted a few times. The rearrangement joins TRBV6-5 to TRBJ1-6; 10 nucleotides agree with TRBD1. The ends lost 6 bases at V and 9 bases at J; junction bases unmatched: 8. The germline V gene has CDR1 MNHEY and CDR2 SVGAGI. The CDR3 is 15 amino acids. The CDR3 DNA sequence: TGTGCCAGCAGGTTAACGGGACAGGGGTTTTCACCCCTCCACTTT. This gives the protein CASRLTGQGFSPLHF.

DNA for the CDR3: TGCGCCAGCCAGGCACAGGAGAATTCACCCCTCCACTTT. Translation gives CASQAQENSPLHF. J is TRBJ1-6 and V is TRBV5-1; weak D call: TRBD1 (5 bases). Trimming stripped 7 bases from V and 7 bases from J, with 12 bases between. Germline V gene data show CDR1 as SGHRS and CDR2 as YFSETQ. The CDR3 sequence is 13 residues long.

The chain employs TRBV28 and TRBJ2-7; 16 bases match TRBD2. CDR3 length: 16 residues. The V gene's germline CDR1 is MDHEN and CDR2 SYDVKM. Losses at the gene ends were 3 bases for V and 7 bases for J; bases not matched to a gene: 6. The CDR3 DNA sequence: TGTGCCAGCAGTTTGGGATGGGGACTAGCGGGAGGGGAGCAGTACTTC. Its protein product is CASSLGWGLAGGEQYF.